The 8 T cell receptor beta chains below come from one sample, sequenced in a study of T cell responses to AZD1222 COVID-19 vaccine. Sequenced by immunoSEQ multiplex PCR; TCRdb stores in-frame clones only, minus some. The table lists approximately 150,000 clones, 90% of them singletons, with roughly 2.8% in the top ten. Sequencing was performed on peripheral blood, taken on day 0 of AZD1222 vaccination. The source is an adult in good health.

CDR3 residues: CASSGHSSTGYGYTF. The CDR3 DNA reads TGTGCCAGCAGCGGACACTCATCCACGGGATACGGCTACACCTTC. The V gene is TRBV9, the J gene TRBJ1-2; no firm D call. This CDR3 spans 15 amino acids. V was pared by 3 bases and J by 8 bases, with 20 bases between. Germline CDR1 SGDLS, CDR2 YYNGEE.

V and J are TRBV21-1 and TRBJ2-5. TRBV21-1 is tagged as a pseudogene. The CDR3 contains 14 residues. This CDR3 reads CASSKNGRLETQYF. CDR3 sequence (DNA): TGTGCCAGCAGCAAAAACGGGCGCTTAGAGACCCAGTACTTC.

J is TRBJ2-1 and V is TRBV7-2; D unclear. Trimming removed 0 bases at V and 9 bases at J, with 9 bases between. The CDR3 totals 13 residues. Looked up from germline, CDR1 is SGHTA and CDR2 is FQGNSA. This chain's CDR3 is CASSLALASEQFF. The CDR3 DNA reads TGTGCCAGCAGCTTAGCTTTGGCTTCTGAGCAGTTCTTC.

The chain carries TRBV4-2 and TRBJ2-6; either TRBD1 or TRBD2 may fit D (5 bases each). Germline values: CDR1 LGHNA, CDR2 YNFKEQ. The germline V and J ends were trimmed by 0 bases and 0 bases, with 9 bases remaining between them. The CDR3 is made up of 17 amino acids. The CDR3 region has the DNA TGTGCCAGCAGCCAAGAATTGGGGGACTCTGGGGCCAACGTCCTGACTTTC. This sequence encodes CASSQELGDSGANVLTF.

The rearrangement joins TRBV4-1 to TRBJ1-3, with D hard to call. With 2 bases removed from V and 4 bases from J, the gap between germline ends came to 3 bases. Germline V lookup: CDR1 MGHRA, CDR2 YSYEKL. CDR3 length equals 12 residues. The CDR3: CASSQTGNTIYF. DNA of the CDR3: TGCGCCAGCAGCCAAACAGGAAACACCATATATTTT.

Only one count was recorded for this clone. V gene TRBV7-9 combines with J gene TRBJ2-7; D gene ambiguous. The CDR3 sequence is 12 residues long. Deletions cut 1 base from V and 5 bases from J, with 6 bases between. Germline V gene data show CDR1 as SEHNR and CDR2 as FQNEAQ (reference sequence). CDR3 nucleotide sequence: TGTGCCAGCAGCTTAGGGCAGAACGAGCAGTACTTC. This gives the protein CASSLGQNEQYF.

This clone was picked up a small number of times. The chain recombines TRBV5-1 with TRBJ1-4; perhaps TRBD1 as D (5 bases). The CDR3 consists of 16 residues. V lost 4 bases, J lost 0 bases, and 13 bases lay in between. Germline loops: CDR1 SGHRS, CDR2 YFSETQ. In DNA, the CDR3 is TGCGCCAGCAGCGATGGGGGGGTTGCAACTAATGAAAAACTGTTTTTT. Translating gives CASSDGGVATNEKLFF.

V gene TRBV5-1 combines with J gene TRBJ2-7; TRBD1 might be the D (7 bases). This CDR3 has 14 amino acids. V shed 3 bases and J shed 6 bases, with 16 bases lying between them. Germline assignment: CDR1 SGHRS and CDR2 YFSETQ. In DNA form, the CDR3 reads TGCGCCAGCAGCTCCGCCCAGGGGGGCGGCGAGCAGTACTTC. Its protein product is CASSSAQGGGEQYF. The entire variable domain, with the rest obtained from reference TRBV5-1 and TRBJ2-7, is as follows: KAGVTQTPRYLIKTRGQQVTLSCSPISGHRSVSWYQQTPGQGLQFLFEYFSETQRNKGNFPGRFSGRQFSNSRSEMNVSTLELGDSALYLCASSSAQGGGEQYFGPGTRLTVT.